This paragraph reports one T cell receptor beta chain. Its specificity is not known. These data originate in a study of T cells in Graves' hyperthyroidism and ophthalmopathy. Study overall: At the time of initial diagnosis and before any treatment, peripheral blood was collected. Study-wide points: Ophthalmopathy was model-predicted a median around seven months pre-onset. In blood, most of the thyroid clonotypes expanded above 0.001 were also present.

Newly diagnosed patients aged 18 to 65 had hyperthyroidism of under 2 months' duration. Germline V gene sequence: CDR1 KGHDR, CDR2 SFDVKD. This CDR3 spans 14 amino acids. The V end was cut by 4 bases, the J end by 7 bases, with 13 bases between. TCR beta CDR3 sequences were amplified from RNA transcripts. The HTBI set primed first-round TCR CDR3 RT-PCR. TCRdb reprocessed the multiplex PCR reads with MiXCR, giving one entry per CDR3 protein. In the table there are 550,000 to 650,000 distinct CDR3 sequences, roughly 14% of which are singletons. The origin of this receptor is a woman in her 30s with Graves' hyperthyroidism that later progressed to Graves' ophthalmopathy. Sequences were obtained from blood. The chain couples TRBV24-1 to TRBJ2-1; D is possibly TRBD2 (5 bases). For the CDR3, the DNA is TGTGCCACCAGTGAGCTGACTACCTCTAATGAGCAGTTCTTC. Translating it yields CATSELTTSNEQFF.